What follows describes a single T cell receptor beta chain. Its matching antigen is unknown. The data originate from a study of CD8+ T cells in alopecia areata. At the level of the study: Tofacitinib therapy took 6 to 18 months; 6 months off drug came after. Notes on the study in general: Scalp lesions, especially in alopecia totalis/universalis, had higher clonality than normal scalp.

CDR1 is SEHNR and CDR2 is FQNEAQ in the germline V gene (reference sequence). The CDR3 is 14 residues long. V was cut by 6 bases and J by 0 bases, with 6 bases left in between. Peripheral blood samples and lesional scalp punch biopsies were obtained from alopecia areata patients. cDNA prepared by RNA extraction and subsequent reverse transcription served as the template for sequencing. The repertoire was sequenced with immunoSEQ multiplex PCR; TCRdb's copy has only in-frame clones and lacks some. Altogether under 70,000 clones are present, around 96% being singletons, with the ten largest covering roughly 24%.

This chain joins TRBV7-9 and TRBJ2-6, with a weak D call TRBD1 (5 bases). Sequencing was performed on CD8+ T cells sorted from blood, taken at week 0. This TCR was recovered from a human donor with alopecia areata. The CDR3 loop reads CASRDNSGANVLTF. For the CDR3, the DNA is TGTGCCAGCAGGGACAACTCTGGGGCCAACGTCCTGACTTTC.